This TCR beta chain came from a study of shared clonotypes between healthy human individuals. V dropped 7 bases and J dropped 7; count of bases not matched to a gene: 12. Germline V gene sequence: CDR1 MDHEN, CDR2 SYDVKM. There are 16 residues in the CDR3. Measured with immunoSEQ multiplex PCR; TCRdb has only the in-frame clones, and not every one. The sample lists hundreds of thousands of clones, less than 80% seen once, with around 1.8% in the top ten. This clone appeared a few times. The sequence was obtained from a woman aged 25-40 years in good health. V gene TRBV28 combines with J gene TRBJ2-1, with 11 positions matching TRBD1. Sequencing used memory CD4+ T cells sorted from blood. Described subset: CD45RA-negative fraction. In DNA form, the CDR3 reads TGTGCCAGCAAAAACCTTCCGGGACAGGGGGAGAATGAGCAGTTCTTC. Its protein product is CASKNLPGQGENEQFF.